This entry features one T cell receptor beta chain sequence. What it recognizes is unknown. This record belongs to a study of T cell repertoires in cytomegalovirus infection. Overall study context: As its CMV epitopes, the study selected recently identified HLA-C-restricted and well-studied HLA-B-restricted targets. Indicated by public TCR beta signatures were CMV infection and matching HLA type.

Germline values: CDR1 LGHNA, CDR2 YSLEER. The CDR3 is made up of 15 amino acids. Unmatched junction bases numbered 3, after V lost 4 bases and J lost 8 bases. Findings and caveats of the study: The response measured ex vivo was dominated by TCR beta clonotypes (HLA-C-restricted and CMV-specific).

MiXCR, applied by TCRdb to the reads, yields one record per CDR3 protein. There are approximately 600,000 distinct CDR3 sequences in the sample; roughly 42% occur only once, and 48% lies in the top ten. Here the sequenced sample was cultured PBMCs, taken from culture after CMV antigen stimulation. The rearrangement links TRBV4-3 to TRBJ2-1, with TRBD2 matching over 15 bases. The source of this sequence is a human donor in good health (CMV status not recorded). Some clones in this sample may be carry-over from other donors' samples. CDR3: CASSRGLAGGYEQFF. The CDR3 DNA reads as TGCGCCAGCAGCCGGGGACTAGCGGGAGGCTATGAGCAGTTCTTC.